The entry that follows covers one T cell receptor beta chain sequence. Antigen specificity is unknown. This record comes from a study of beta chain features in type 1 diabetes. Study overall: Across every sample, about 100 million sorted cells were examined in total. General observations from the study: In every one of the four CD4+ subsets, TCRB CDR3s were moderately but significantly shorter in Type 1 diabetes patients. The naive, central memory and Treg TCRB repertoires of patients appeared to be more similar to one another than those of healthy donors.

The V and J ends lost 5 bases and 6 bases, in that order; junction bases with no gene match: 5. Germline CDR1 is SGHAT and CDR2 is FQNNGV. CDR3 size: 15 residues. The isolated RNA, all of it, was reverse transcribed, so expressed TCRB transcripts were what got sequenced. The table came from immunoSEQ multiplex PCR; TCRdb's copy has only in-frame clones and leaves some out. Of about 240,000 clones in the sample, roughly 13% were seen once. Markers CD45RO/CCR7/CD25/CD127/CD95/CD27 served to sort CD4+ naive, central memory, regulatory and stem cell-like memory cells. This receptor was identified in a man aged 30-40 years with type 1 diabetes. V is TRBV11-2 and J is TRBJ2-3; TRBD2 aligns across 13 bases. The sample consisted of naive CD4+ T cells from blood. CDR3 sequence: CASSTSGRARDTQYF. The CDR3 nucleotides read TGTGCCAGCAGCACTAGCGGGAGGGCCAGGGATACGCAGTATTTT.